The 28 T cell receptor beta chains below all came from one sample that was sequenced in a study of shared clonotypes between healthy human individuals. Sequenced by immunoSEQ multiplex PCR; TCRdb stores in-frame clones only, minus some. This table has 560,000 or so clones, roughly 96% appearing once. Naivety among CD8 cells was defined by CD45RO negativity and positive CCR7 selection, thereby excluding terminally differentiated effector memory CD45RA+ cells. Sequenced material: naive CD8+ T cells sorted from blood. The receptors derive from a young woman in good health.

With regard to this clone: The same CDR3 arises from other DNA sequences in this sample as well. Written as DNA, the CDR3 is TGTGCCAGTAGTGGGGGCAATCAGCCCCAGCATTTT. Its protein product is CASSGGNQPQHF. The chain couples TRBV19 to TRBJ1-5; D not certain. The V and J ends lost 5 bases and 2 bases respectively, with 4 bases between them. CDR3 size: 12 residues. Looked up from germline, CDR1 is LNHDA and CDR2 is SQIVND (reference sequence).

This chain uses TRBV25-1 with TRBJ2-7; D is tentatively TRBD1 or TRBD2 (5 bases each). Trimming removed 1 base at V and 2 bases at J, with 9 bases between. The CDR3 consists of 14 residues. Per germline, CDR1 MGHDK and CDR2 SYGVNS. The CDR3 nucleotides are TGTGCCAGCAGTGAATTGGGGGTCCCCTACGAGCAGTACTTC. Translation gives CASSELGVPYEQYF.

Of note for this clone: Additional DNA sequences in this sample encode the identical CDR3. This chain joins TRBV27 and TRBJ1-5, with 11 bases aligning to TRBD1. The CDR3 has 15 amino acids. CDR1 and CDR2 (germline): MNHEY, SMNVEV (reference sequence). V was clipped by 4 bases and J by 4 bases; unmatched bases: 3. CDR3 region: CASSSGTGGNQPQHF. The CDR3 DNA follows: TGTGCCAGCAGTTCCGGGACAGGGGGTAATCAGCCCCAGCATTTT.

The J gene is TRBJ2-7, the V gene TRBV29-1; D could derive from TRBD1 or TRBD2 (6 bases each). The CDR3 extends over 17 amino acids. V lost 1 base, J lost 0 bases, and 19 bases lay in between. Germline values: CDR1 SQVTM, CDR2 ANQGSEA. DNA of the CDR3: TGCAGCGTTGAAGTCCGTTGGGGGCGGGGCCTCTCCTACGAGCAGTACTTC. It codes for CSVEVRWGRGLSYEQYF.

The genes are TRBV28 and TRBJ2-3; TRBD1 aligns across 8 bases. After removal of 6 bases from V and 1 base from J, the junction contained 3 bases not matched to a gene. The germline CDR1 and CDR2 sequences are MDHEN and SYDVKM. The CDR3 runs 14 residues. The CDR3 DNA is TGTGCCAGCAGCACGGGACAGGGCACAGATACGCAGTATTTT. Protein product: CASSTGQGTDTQYF.

In regard to this clone: This sample also contains other DNA sequences that code for the same CDR3. The chain links TRBV5-4 to TRBJ2-5; unclear D gene. Germline-derived CDR1 and CDR2 are SGHNT and YYREEE (reference sequence). CDR3 size: 13 residues. The germline V and J ends were trimmed by 0 bases and 5 bases, with 8 bases remaining between them. The CDR3 sequence: CASSLELEETQYF. CDR3 DNA sequence: TGTGCCAGCAGCTTGGAGCTAGAGGAGACCCAGTACTTC. Combining the CDR3 with reference TRBV5-4 and TRBJ2-5 gives the whole variable domain ETGVTQSPTHLIKTRGQQVTLRCSSQSGHNTVSWYQQALGQGPQFIFQYYREEENGRGNFPPRFSGLQFPNYSSELNVNALELDDSALYLCASSLELEETQYFGPGTRLLVL.

This clone appeared once. This chain joins TRBV6-5 and TRBJ1-1; D is perhaps TRBD1 (5 bases). The CDR3 covers 15 residues. Germline V CDR1 and CDR2: MNHEY, SVGAGI. Between the trimmed V and J ends, which lost 5 bases and 5 bases, there was a span of 18 bases. The CDR3 here is CASSGIALGETEAFF. In DNA, the CDR3 is TGTGCCAGCAGTGGGATAGCGTTGGGGGAGACTGAAGCTTTCTTT.

This clone was seen just once. V is TRBV9 and J is TRBJ2-1; D unresolved. The CDR3 loop spans 16 amino acids. The V end was cut by 0 bases, the J end by 0 bases, with 10 bases between. The germline V gene has CDR1 SGDLS and CDR2 YYNGEE. The CDR3 region is CASSVGYRTSYNEQFF. The DNA for the CDR3 is TGTGCCAGCAGCGTAGGTTACCGAACCTCCTACAATGAGCAGTTCTTC.

The chain combines TRBV5-5 with TRBJ1-1, with a possible D match to TRBD1 (5 bases). CDR3 length equals 15 residues. Per germline, CDR1 SGHKS and CDR2 YYEKEE (reference sequence). The V gene lost 1 base and the J gene lost 4 bases, with 14 bases spanning the gap. The CDR3 sequence is CASSLYVQAPTEAFF. CDR3 DNA sequence: TGTGCCAGCAGCTTGTACGTACAGGCCCCCACTGAAGCTTTCTTT.

In regard to this clone: The sample has other DNA sequences that encode this CDR3 too. J is TRBJ1-1 and V is TRBV6-5, with D unresolved. CDR3 length equals 13 residues. Germline loops: CDR1 MNHEY, CDR2 SVGAGI. Trimming shortened V by 3 bases and J by 1 base, and 6 bases separated the two germline ends. Here the CDR3 DNA reads TGTGCCAGCAGTTATCGGGGGAACACTGAAGCTTTCTTT. Translation gives CASSYRGNTEAFF.

The genes are TRBV19 and TRBJ1-4; no firm D call. Germline V gives CDR1 LNHDA, CDR2 SQIVND (reference sequence). V shed 5 bases and J shed 8 bases, with 12 bases lying between them. This CDR3 contains 13 residues. Here the CDR3 DNA reads TGTGCCAGTAGTCGATCCCCTGTGGAAAAACTGTTTTTT. Residues: CASSRSPVEKLFF.

This chain joins TRBV5-6 and TRBJ1-2, with 8 bases that match TRBD1. The V gene end was trimmed by 2 bases and the J gene end by 3 bases; junction bases not matched to a gene: 3. CDR1 is SGHDT and CDR2 is YYEEEE in the germline V gene. The CDR3 sequence is 14 residues long. In DNA form, the CDR3 reads TGTGCCAGCAGCTTCTTACAGGGGGACTATGGCTACACCTTC. Its protein product is CASSFLQGDYGYTF.

The chain couples TRBV27 to TRBJ2-2; 8 bases fit TRBD2. V dropped 6 bases and J dropped 4; count of bases not matched to a gene: 13. The V gene's germline CDR1 is MNHEY and CDR2 SMNVEV (reference sequence). CDR3 length: 17 amino acids. The CDR3 nucleotides are TGTGCCAGCAGAAGACTAGCGCGGAGTGGGGTCACCGGGGAGCTGTTTTTT. Protein product: CASRRLARSGVTGELFF.

This chain joins TRBV6-1 and TRBJ2-1; the D gene could be TRBD1 or TRBD2 (5 bases each). Trimming shortened V by 6 bases and J by 6 bases, and 9 bases separated the two germline ends. Germline CDR1 and CDR2: MNHNS and SASEGT. The CDR3 runs 12 residues. The CDR3 DNA sequence: TGTGCCAGCAGGGGGACCGCCAATGAGCAGTTCTTC. Protein: CASRGTANEQFF.

This chain joins TRBV25-1 and TRBJ2-3; D ambiguous. Germline V gene data show CDR1 as MGHDK and CDR2 as SYGVNS. Between the trimmed V and J ends, which lost 4 bases and 4 bases, there was a span of 9 bases. The CDR3 spans 13 residues. The CDR3 DNA reads TGTGCCAGCAGTGCCGCCCGGGCAGATACGCAGTATTTT. It translates to CASSAARADTQYF. The whole variable domain, filled in from reference TRBV25-1 and TRBJ2-3, reads EADIYQTPRYLVIGTGKKITLECSQTMGHDKMYWYQQDPGMELHLIHYSYGVNSTEKGDLSSESTVSRIRTEHFPLTLESARPSHTSQYLCASSAARADTQYFGPGTRLTVL.

V and J are TRBV30 and TRBJ2-2; D is unclear. Germline V gives CDR1 GTSNPN, CDR2 SVGIG (reference sequence). The CDR3 is 12 amino acids. V gave up 5 bases and J gave up 6 bases, with 10 bases separating them. The CDR3 nucleotides are TGTGCCTGGTCCCCGCGGTCCGGGGAGCTGTTTTTT. This codes for CAWSPRSGELFF.

This clone was counted once. This chain connects TRBV2 to TRBJ2-7; TRBD2 is a possible D gene (5 bases). CDR3 length: 12 amino acids. CDR1 is SNHLY and CDR2 is FYNNEI in the germline V gene. The V gene lost 4 bases and the J gene lost 1 base, with 5 bases spanning the gap. The CDR3 loop reads CASSGESYEQYF. CDR3 DNA sequence: TGTGCCAGCAGTGGGGAGTCCTACGAGCAGTACTTC.

V usage is TRBV28 and J usage is TRBJ2-4; TRBD2 matches 7 bases. Germline CDR1 reads MDHEN; CDR2 reads SYDVKM. J gave up 8 bases and V 3 bases, and 1 base lay outside the gene matches. This CDR3 comprises 12 residues. DNA for the CDR3: TGTGCCAGCAGTTTTCGGGGGGACATTCAGTACTTC. Its translation is CASSFRGDIQYF.

On this clone itself: Other DNA variants within this sample encode the same CDR3. The J gene is TRBJ2-1, the V gene TRBV27, with D unclear. Trimming stripped 1 base from V and 0 bases from J, with 4 bases between. The length of the CDR3 is 14 residues. Per germline, CDR1 MNHEY and CDR2 SMNVEV (reference sequence). The DNA of the CDR3 is TGTGCCAGCAGTTTATTGAACTCCTACAATGAGCAGTTCTTC. Translated: CASSLLNSYNEQFF.

The chain links TRBV15 to TRBJ2-1; TRBD2 matches 9 bases. Germline V gene lookup returns CDR1 LNHNV and CDR2 YYDKDF (reference sequence). Losses at the gene ends were 5 bases for V and 9 bases for J; bases not matched to a gene: 11. This CDR3 contains 15 residues. CDR3 nucleotides: TGTGCCACCAGCGGGAGGGCTAGCGGGGAGGGTGAGCAGTTCTTC. This sequence encodes CATSGRASGEGEQFF.

This clone was detected once. The gene calls are TRBV9 and TRBJ2-7, with a weak D call TRBD1 (5 bases). CDR1 is SGDLS, CDR2 YYNGEE, per germline. This CDR3 region has 13 residues. V lost 3 bases, J lost 6 bases, and 13 bases lay in between. This chain's CDR3 is CASSARQLGEQYF. CDR3 DNA sequence: TGTGCCAGCAGCGCAAGACAGTTGGGCGAGCAGTACTTC.

The rearrangement uses TRBV27 and TRBJ2-7; 13 nucleotides agree with TRBD2. Germline trimming cut 6 bases from V and 2 bases from J; bases unmatched to any gene: 4. The CDR3 sequence is 15 residues long. Germline lookup yields CDR1 MNHEY and CDR2 SMNVEV (reference sequence). The CDR3 region has the DNA TGTGCCAGCAGCTTGGGACTAGCGGGACCCTACGAGCAGTACTTC. Translation gives CASSLGLAGPYEQYF.

The V and J genes are TRBV9 and TRBJ1-5, with 9 bases matching TRBD1. With 4 bases clipped from V and 5 bases from J, the junction kept 4 bases outside the gene matches. The CDR3 has 14 amino acids. CDR1 and CDR2 from the germline V gene are SGDLS and YYNGEE. The CDR3 sequence: CASSIWDRDQPQHF. The DNA for the CDR3 is TGTGCCAGCAGCATATGGGACAGGGATCAGCCCCAGCATTTT.

With respect to this clone: This sample includes further DNA sequences coding for the same CDR3. The rearrangement uses TRBV7-9 and TRBJ1-1; TRBD1 is a possible D gene (5 bases). The CDR3 has 14 amino acids. Germline lookup yields CDR1 SEHNR and CDR2 FQNEAQ (reference sequence). The V end was cut by 5 bases, the J end by 1 base, with 11 bases between. The CDR3 sequence: CASSLVGGNTEAFF. The CDR3, as DNA: TGTGCCAGCAGCCTGGTCGGGGGGAACACTGAAGCTTTCTTT.

The V call is TRBV28, the J call TRBJ1-1, with TRBD1 as a possible D gene (5 bases). CDR1 is MDHEN and CDR2 is SYDVKM in the germline V gene. V dropped 6 bases and J dropped 5 bases, with 22 bases sitting between them. The CDR3 length is 16 residues. CDR3 region: CASRPIRASLVTEAFF. The DNA of the CDR3 is TGTGCCAGCAGACCAATCAGGGCCTCGTTGGTAACTGAAGCTTTCTTT.

V usage is TRBV19 and J usage is TRBJ2-7; TRBD1 might be the D (6 bases). Germline values: CDR1 LNHDA, CDR2 SQIVND (reference sequence). The germline V and J ends were trimmed by 6 bases and 2 bases, with 14 bases remaining between them. The length of the CDR3 is 14 residues. CDR3 protein: CASSPGPGAYEQYF. The CDR3, as DNA: TGTGCCAGTAGCCCGGGCCCAGGGGCCTACGAGCAGTACTTC.

The chain is built from TRBV2 and TRBJ2-7; D is unclear. CDR1 and CDR2 (germline): SNHLY, FYNNEI. The CDR3 is 11 amino acids. The V end lost 6 bases, the J end lost 3 bases, and 6 bases lay between the germline ends. The DNA of the CDR3 is TGTGCCAGCAGCCTAGGCTACGAGCAGTACTTC. Translated, it gives CASSLGYEQYF.

The gene calls are TRBV7-3 and TRBJ2-2, with TRBD1 matching 7 bases. The CDR3 covers 15 residues. The V gene's germline CDR1 is SGHTA and CDR2 FQGTGA. Trimming cost V 0 bases and J 6 bases; bases outside gene matches: 4. CDR3 sequence reads: CASSLTFDRAGELFF. The CDR3 DNA reads TGTGCCAGCAGCTTAACGTTTGACAGGGCCGGGGAGCTGTTTTTT.